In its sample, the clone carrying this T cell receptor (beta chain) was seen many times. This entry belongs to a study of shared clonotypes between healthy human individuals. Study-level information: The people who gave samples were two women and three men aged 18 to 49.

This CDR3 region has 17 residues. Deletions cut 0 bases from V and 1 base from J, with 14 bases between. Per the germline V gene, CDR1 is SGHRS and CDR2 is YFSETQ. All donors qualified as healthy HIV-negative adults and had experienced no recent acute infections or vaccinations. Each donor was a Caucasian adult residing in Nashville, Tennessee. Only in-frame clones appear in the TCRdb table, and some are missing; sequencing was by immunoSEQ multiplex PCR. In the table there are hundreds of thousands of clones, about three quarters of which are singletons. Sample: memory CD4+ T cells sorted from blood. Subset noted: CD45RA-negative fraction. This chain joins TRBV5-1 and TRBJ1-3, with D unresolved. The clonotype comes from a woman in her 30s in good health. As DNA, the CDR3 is TGCGCCAGCAGCTTGGCCCCAATTACAGCATCTGGAAACACCATATATTTT. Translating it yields CASSLAPITASGNTIYF.